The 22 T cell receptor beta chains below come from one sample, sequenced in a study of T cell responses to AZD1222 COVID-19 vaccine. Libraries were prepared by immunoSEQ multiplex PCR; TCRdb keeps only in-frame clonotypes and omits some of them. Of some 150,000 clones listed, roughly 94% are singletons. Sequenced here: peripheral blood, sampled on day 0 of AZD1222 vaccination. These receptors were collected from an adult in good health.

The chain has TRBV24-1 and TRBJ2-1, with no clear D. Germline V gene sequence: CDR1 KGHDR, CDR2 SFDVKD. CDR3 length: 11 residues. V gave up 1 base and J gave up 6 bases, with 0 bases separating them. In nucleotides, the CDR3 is TGTGCCACCAGTGATTTCAATGAGCAGTTCTTC. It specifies CATSDFNEQFF.

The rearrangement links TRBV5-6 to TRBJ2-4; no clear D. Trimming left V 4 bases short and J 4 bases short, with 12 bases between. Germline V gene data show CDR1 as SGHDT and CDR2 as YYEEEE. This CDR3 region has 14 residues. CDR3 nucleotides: TGTGCCAGCAGCCCAGGACCAACTAAAAACATTCAGTACTTC. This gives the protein CASSPGPTKNIQYF.

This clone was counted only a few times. The CDR3 DNA is TGTGCCAGCTCTTCAGGGGGCGAGCAGTACGTC. Encoded protein: CASSSGGEQYV. The chain combines TRBV7-9 with TRBJ2-7, with TRBD1 matching 7 bases. The V and J ends lost 8 bases and 6 bases, in that order; junction bases with no gene match: 4. The CDR3 loop spans 11 amino acids. The germline V gene encodes CDR1 SEHNR and CDR2 FQNEAQ (reference sequence).

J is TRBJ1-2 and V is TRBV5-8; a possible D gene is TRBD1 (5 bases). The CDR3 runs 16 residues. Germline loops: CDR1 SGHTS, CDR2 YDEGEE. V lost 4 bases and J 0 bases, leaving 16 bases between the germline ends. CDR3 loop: CASSQGRISSNYGYTF. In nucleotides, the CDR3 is TGTGCCAGCAGCCAGGGCCGTATAAGTTCTAACTATGGCTACACCTTC.

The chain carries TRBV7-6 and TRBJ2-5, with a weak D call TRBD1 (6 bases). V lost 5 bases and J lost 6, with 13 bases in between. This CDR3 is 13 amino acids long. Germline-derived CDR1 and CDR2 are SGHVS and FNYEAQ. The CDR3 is CASSAVGGQTQYF. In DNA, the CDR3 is TGTGCCAGCAGCGCAGTAGGGGGACAGACCCAGTACTTC.

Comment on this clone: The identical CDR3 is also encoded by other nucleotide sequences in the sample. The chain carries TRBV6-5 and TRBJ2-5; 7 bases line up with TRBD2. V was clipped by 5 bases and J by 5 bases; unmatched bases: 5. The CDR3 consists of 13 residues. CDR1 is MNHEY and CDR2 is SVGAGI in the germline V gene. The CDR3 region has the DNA TGTGCCAGCAGTCGGACTAGTCGGGAGACCCAGTACTTC. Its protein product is CASSRTSRETQYF.

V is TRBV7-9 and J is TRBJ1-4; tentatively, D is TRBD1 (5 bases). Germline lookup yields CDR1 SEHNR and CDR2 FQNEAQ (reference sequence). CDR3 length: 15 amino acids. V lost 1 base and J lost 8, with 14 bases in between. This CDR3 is CASSLEARVYEKLFF. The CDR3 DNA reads TGTGCCAGCAGCTTAGAGGCCAGGGTTTACGAAAAACTGTTTTTT.

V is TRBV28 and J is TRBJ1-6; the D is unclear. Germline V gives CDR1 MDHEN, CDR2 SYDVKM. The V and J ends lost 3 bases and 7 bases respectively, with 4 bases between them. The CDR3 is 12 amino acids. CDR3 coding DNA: TGTGCCAGCAGTTTTTCGAATTCACCCCTCCACTTT. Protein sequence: CASSFSNSPLHF. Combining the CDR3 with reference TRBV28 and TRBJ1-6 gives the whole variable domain DVKVTQSSRYLVKRTGEKVFLECVQDMDHENMFWYRQDPGLGLRLIYFSYDVKMKEKGDIPEGYSVSREKKERFSLILESASTNQTSMYLCASSFSNSPLHFGNGTRLTVT.

In nucleotides, the CDR3 is TGTGCCAGCAGTCCGGGGACAGGCCTAAACACTGAAGCTTTCTTT. This codes for CASSPGTGLNTEAFF. The rearrangement links TRBV6-5 to TRBJ1-1; TRBD1 matches at 8 bases. CDR3 length: 15 residues. J gave up 2 bases and V 5 bases, and 7 bases lay outside the gene matches. The germline gives CDR1 MNHEY, CDR2 SVGAGI.

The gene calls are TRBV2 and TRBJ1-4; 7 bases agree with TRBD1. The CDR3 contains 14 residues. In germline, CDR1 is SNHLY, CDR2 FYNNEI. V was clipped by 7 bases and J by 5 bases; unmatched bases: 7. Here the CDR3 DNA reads TGTGCCAGCACCGCCGGGACAGAGAATGAAAAACTGTTTTTT. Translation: CASTAGTENEKLFF. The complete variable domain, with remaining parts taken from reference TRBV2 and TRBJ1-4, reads EPEVTQTPSHQVTQMGQEVILRCVPISNHLYFYWYRQILGQKVEFLVSFYNNEISEKSEIFDDQFSVERPDGSNFTLKIRSTKLEDSAMYFCASTAGTENEKLFFGSGTQLSVL.

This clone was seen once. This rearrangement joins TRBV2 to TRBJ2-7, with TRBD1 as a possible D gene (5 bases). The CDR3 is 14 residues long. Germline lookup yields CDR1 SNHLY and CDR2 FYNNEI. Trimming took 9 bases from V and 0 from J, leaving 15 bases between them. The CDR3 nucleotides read TGTGCCAGTACGCAGGGAACAAGCTCCTACGAGCAGTACGTC. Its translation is CASTQGTSSYEQYV.

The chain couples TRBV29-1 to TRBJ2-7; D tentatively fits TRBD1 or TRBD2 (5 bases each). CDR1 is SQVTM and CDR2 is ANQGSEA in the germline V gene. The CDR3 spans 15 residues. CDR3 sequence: CSLEPGAIVGYEQYV. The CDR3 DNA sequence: TGCAGCCTTGAACCCGGGGCTATAGTGGGGTACGAGCAGTACGTC.

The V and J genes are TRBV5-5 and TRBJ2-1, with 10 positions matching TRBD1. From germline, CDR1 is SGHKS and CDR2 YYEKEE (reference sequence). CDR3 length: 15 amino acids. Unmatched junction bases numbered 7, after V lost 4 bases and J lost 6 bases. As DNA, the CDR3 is TGTGCCAGCAGCGGCGACAGGGGGCGCGGCAATGAGCAGTTCTTC. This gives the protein CASSGDRGRGNEQFF.

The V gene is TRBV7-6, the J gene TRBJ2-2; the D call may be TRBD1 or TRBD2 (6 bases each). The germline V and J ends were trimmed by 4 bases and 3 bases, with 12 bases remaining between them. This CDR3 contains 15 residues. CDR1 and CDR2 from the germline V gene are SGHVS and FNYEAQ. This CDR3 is CASSYAGDYTGELFF. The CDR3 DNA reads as TGTGCCAGCAGCTACGCAGGGGACTACACCGGGGAGCTGTTTTTT.

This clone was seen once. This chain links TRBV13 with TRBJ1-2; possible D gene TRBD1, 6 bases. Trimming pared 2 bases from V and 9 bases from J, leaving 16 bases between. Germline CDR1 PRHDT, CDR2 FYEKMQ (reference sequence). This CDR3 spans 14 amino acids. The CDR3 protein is CASSLRASGGSYTF. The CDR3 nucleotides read TGTGCCAGCAGCTTAAGAGCGTCGGGGGGCAGCTACACCTTC.

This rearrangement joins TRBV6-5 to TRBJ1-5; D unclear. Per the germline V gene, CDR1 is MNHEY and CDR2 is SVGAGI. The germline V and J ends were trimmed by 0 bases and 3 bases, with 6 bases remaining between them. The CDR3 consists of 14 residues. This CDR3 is CASSYSSANQPQHF. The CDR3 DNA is TGTGCCAGCAGTTACTCGTCTGCCAATCAGCCCCAGCATTTT.

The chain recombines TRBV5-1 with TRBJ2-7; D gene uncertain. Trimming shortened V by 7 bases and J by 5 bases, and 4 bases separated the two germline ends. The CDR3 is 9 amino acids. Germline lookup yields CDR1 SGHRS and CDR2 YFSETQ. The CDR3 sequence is CASGHEQYV. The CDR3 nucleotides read TGCGCCAGCGGACACGAGCAGTACGTC.

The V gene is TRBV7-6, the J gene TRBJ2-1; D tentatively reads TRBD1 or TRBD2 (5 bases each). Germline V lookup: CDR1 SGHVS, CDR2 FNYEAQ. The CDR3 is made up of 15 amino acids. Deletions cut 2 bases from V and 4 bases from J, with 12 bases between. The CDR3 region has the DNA TGTGCCAGCAGCTTAATGGGGCTAGCTTACAATGAGCAGTTCTTC. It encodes CASSLMGLAYNEQFF.

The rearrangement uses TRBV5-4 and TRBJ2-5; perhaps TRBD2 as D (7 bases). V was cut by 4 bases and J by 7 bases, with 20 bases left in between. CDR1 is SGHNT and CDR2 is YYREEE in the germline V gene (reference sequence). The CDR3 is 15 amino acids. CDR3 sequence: CASSETGLGGATQYF. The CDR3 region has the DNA TGTGCCAGCAGCGAAACAGGGTTAGGGGGGGCGACCCAGTACTTC. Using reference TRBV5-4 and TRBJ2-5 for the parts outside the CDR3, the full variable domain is ETGVTQSPTHLIKTRGQQVTLRCSSQSGHNTVSWYQQALGQGPQFIFQYYREEENGRGNFPPRFSGLQFPNYSSELNVNALELDDSALYLCASSETGLGGATQYFGPGTRLLVL.

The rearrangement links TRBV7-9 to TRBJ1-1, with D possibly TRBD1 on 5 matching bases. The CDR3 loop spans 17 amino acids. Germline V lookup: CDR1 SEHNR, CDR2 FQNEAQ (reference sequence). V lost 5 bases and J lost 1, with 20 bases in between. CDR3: CASSPPLLGVRNTEAFF. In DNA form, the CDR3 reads TGTGCCAGCAGCCCCCCGCTATTAGGGGTACGGAACACTGAAGCTTTCTTT. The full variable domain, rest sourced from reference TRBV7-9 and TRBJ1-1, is DTGVSQNPRHKITKRGQNVTFRCDPISEHNRLYWYRQTLGQGPEFLTYFQNEAQLEKSRLLSDRFSAERPKGSFSTLEIQRTEQGDSAMYLCASSPPLLGVRNTEAFFGQGTRLTVV.

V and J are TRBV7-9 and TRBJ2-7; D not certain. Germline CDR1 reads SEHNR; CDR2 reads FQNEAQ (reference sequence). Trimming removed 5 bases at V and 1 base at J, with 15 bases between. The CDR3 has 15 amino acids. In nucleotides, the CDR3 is TGTGCCAGCAGCGGGGAAGTCCCATCATCCTACGAGCAGTACGTC. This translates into CASSGEVPSSYEQYV.

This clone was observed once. CDR3 protein: CSVAEGSYSNQPQHF. The CDR3 region has the DNA TGCAGCGTCGCGGAGGGATCATATAGCAATCAGCCCCAGCATTTT. The V call is TRBV29-1, the J call TRBJ1-5; D is uncertain. From germline, CDR1 is SQVTM and CDR2 ANQGSEA. The CDR3 has 15 residues. Trimming left V 6 bases short and J 0 bases short, with 15 bases between.